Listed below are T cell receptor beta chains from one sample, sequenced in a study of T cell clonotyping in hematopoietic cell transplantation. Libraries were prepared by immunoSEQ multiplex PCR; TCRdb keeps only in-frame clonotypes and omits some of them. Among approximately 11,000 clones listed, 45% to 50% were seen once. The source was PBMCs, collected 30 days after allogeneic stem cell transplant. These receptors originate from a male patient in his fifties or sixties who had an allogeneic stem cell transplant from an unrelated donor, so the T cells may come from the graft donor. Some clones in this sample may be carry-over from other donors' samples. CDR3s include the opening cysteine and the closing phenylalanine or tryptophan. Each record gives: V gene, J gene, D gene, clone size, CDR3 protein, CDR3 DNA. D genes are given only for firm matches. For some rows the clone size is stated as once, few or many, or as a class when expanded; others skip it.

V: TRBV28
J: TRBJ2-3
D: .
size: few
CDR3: CASSFGSEWDTSTDTQYF
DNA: TGTGCCAGCAGTTTTGGGTCTGAATGGGACACTAGCACAGATACGCAGTATTTT

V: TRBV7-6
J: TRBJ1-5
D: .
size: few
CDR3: CASSFSGDQPQHF
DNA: TGTGCCAGCAGCTTTTCGGGGGATCAGCCCCAGCATTTT

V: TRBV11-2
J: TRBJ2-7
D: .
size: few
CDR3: CASSLGGRGPDEQYF
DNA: TGTGCCAGCAGCTTAGGAGGGAGGGGGCCAGACGAGCAGTACTTC

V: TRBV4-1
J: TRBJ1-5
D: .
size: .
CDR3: CASSQGGQPQHF
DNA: TGCGCCAGCAGCCAAGGAGGTCAGCCCCAGCATTTT

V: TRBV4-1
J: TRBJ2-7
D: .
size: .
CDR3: CASSLTSAAYEQYF
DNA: TGCGCCAGCAGCCTCACAAGTGCTGCCTACGAGCAGTACTTC

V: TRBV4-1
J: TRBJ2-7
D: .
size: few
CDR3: CASSQDPYEQYF
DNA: TGCGCCAGCAGCCAAGATCCCTACGAGCAGTACTTC

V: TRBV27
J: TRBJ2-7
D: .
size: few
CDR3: CASSPDPGGEDEQYF
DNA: TGTGCCAGCAGTCCAGACCCCGGGGGTGAGGACGAGCAGTACTTC

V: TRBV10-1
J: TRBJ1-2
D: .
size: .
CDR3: CASSDGGYGYTF
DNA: TGCGCCAGCAGTGATGGGGGTTATGGCTACACCTTC

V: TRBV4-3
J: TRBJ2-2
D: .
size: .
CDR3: CASSQVLLGGWSNTGELFF
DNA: TGCGCCAGCAGCCAAGTCTTGTTAGGCGGGTGGTCGAACACCGGGGAGCTGTTTTTT

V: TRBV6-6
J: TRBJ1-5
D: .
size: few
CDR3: CASSVSNQPQHF
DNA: TGTGCCAGCAGTGTTAGCAATCAGCCCCAGCATTTT

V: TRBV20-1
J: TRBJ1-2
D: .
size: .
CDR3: CSARDHRYTF
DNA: TGCAGTGCTAGAGACCACCGCTACACCTTC

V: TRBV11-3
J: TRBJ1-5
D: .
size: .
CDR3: CASSLGQPYSNQPQHF
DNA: TGTGCCAGCAGCCTTGGACAGCCCTATAGCAATCAGCCCCAGCATTTT

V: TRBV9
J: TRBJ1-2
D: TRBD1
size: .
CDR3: CASSVGQGAYGYTF
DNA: TGTGCCAGCAGCGTCGGGCAGGGGGCCTATGGCTACACCTTC

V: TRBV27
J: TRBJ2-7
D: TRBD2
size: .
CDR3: CASATSGGPYEQYF
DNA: TGTGCCAGTGCGACTAGCGGGGGACCGTACGAGCAGTACTTC

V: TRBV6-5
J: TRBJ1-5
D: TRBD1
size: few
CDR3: CASSYSSDRGGQPQHF
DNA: TGTGCCAGCAGTTACTCCTCGGACAGGGGAGGTCAGCCCCAGCATTTT

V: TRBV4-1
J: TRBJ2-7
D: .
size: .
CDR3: CASSQVMNYEQYF
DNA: TGCGCCAGCAGCCAAGTAATGAACTACGAGCAGTACTTC

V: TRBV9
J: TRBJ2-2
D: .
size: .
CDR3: CASSVASTGELFF
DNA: TGTGCCAGCAGCGTAGCTAGCACCGGGGAGCTGTTTTTT

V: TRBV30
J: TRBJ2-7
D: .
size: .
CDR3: CAWSDPAYEQYF
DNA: TGTGCCTGGAGTGACCCAGCCTACGAGCAGTACTTC

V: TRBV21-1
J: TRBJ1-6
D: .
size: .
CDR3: CASSKGDSNSPLHF
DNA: TGTGCCAGCAGCAAAGGGGACAGCAATTCACCCCTCCACTTT

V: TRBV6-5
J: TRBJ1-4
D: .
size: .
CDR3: CASSYSMGTREKLFF
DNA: TGTGCCAGCAGTTACTCGATGGGGACGCGTGAAAAACTGTTTTTT

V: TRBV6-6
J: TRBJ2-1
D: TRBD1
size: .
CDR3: CASREWDRGNNEQFF
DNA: TGTGCCAGCAGGGAATGGGACAGGGGAAACAATGAGCAGTTCTTC

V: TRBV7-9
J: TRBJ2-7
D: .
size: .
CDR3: CASSSEFRAYEQYF
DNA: TGTGCCAGCAGCTCGGAATTCAGGGCTTACGAGCAGTACTTC

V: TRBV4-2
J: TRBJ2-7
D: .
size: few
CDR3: CASSQDVEYEQYF
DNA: TGTGCCAGCAGCCAAGATGTGGAATACGAGCAGTACTTC

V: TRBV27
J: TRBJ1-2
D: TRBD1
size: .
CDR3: CASSFRGDGCTF
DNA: TGTGCCAGCAGTTTCAGGGGGGATGGCTGCACCTTC

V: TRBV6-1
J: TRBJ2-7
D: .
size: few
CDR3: CAIHRSSGGVQYF
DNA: TGTGCCATCCACCGGTCCTCCGGAGGTGTGCAGTACTTC

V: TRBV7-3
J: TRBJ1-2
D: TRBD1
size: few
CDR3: CASSSDRFDGYTF
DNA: TGTGCCAGCAGCTCGGACAGGTTCGATGGCTACACCTTC

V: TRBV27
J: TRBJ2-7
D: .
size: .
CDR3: CASSLQGGGSYEQYF
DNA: TGTGCCAGCAGTTTGCAGGGTGGGGGTTCCTACGAGCAGTACTTC

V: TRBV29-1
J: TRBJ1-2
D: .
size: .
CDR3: CSVVSNGYTF
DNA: TGCAGCGTTGTCAGTAATGGCTACACCTTC

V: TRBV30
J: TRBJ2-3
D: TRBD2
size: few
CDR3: CAWSRIVAGADTQYF
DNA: TGTGCCTGGAGTCGAATCGTAGCGGGGGCAGATACGCAGTATTTT

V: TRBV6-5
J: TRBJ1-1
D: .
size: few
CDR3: CASSSPGTEAFF
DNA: TGTGCCAGCAGTTCTCCGGGGACTGAAGCTTTCTTT

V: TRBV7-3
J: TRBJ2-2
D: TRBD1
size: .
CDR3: CASSLRGQPTGELFF
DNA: TGTGCCAGCAGCTTAAGGGGACAGCCAACCGGGGAGCTGTTTTTT

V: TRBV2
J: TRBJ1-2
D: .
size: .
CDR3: CASSPVDYTF
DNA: TGTGCCAGCAGCCCAGTCGACTACACCTTC

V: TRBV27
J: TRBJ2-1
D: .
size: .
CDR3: CASSLSSVYNEQFF
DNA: TGTGCCAGCAGTTTATCGAGCGTGTACAATGAGCAGTTCTTC

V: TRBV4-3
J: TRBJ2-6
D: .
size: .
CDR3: CASSQVRGAVSGANVLTF
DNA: TGCGCCAGCAGCCAAGTGAGGGGCGCGGTCTCTGGGGCCAACGTCCTGACTTTC

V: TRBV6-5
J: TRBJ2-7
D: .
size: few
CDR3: CASSPRALYEQYF
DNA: TGTGCCAGCAGTCCCCGGGCCCTCTACGAGCAGTACTTC

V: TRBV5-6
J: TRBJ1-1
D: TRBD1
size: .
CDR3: CASSLGDSYRATEAFF
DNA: TGTGCCAGCAGCTTGGGGGACAGTTACAGGGCCACTGAAGCTTTCTTT

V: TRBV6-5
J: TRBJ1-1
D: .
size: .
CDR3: CASSYGAGLVGAQAFF
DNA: TGTGCCAGCAGTTACGGAGCAGGGTTGGTTGGGGCGCAAGCTTTCTTT

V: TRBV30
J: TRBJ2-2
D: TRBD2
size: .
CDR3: CARRTSGSTGELFF
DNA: TGTGCCCGCCGTACTAGCGGGTCCACCGGGGAGCTGTTTTTT

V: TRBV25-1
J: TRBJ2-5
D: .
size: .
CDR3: CASSEWEGAIETQYF
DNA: TGTGCCAGCAGTGAATGGGAGGGGGCCATAGAGACCCAGTACTTC

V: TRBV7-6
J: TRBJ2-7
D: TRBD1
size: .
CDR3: CASSLGQGVTYGQYF
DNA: TGTGCCAGCAGCCTAGGACAGGGGGTAACCTACGGGCAGTACTTC

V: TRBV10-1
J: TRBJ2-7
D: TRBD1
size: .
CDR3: CASSGTGNEQYF
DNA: TGCGCCAGCAGTGGGACAGGGAACGAGCAGTACTTC

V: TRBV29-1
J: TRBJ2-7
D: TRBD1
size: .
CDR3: CSAEGGQGFYEQYF
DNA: TGCAGCGCTGAGGGGGGACAGGGGTTCTACGAGCAGTACTTC

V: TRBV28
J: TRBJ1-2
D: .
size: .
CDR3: CASLPRGQQYGYTF
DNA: TGTGCCAGCTTGCCCCGTGGACAGCAATATGGCTACACCTTC

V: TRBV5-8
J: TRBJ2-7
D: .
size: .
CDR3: CASSLVGLRGHYFYEQYF
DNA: TGTGCCAGCAGCTTGGTGGGGCTGAGGGGACATTATTTCTACGAGCAGTACTTC

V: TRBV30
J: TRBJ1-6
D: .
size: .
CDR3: CAWSVQGWNSPLHF
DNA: TGTGCCTGGAGTGTACAAGGGTGGAATTCACCCCTCCACTTT

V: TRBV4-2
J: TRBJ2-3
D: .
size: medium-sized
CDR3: CASSPKRRTTYTDTQYF
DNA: TGTGCCAGCAGCCCTAAGCGCCGGACTACCTACACAGATACGCAGTATTTT

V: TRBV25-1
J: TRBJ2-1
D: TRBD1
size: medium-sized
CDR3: CASSHRDRGQYEQFF
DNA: TGTGCCAGCAGTCACCGGGACAGGGGGCAATATGAGCAGTTCTTC

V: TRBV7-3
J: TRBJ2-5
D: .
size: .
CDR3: CASSSSQGQETQYF
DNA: TGTGCCAGCAGCTCCTCGCAAGGCCAAGAGACCCAGTACTTC

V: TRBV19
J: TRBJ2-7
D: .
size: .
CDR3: CASSSRGEQYF
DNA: TGTGCCAGTAGCTCACGCGGGGAGCAGTACTTC

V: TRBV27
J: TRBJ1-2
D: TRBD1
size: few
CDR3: CASSAGQPFYGYTF
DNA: TGTGCCAGCAGTGCGGGACAGCCCTTCTATGGCTACACCTTC

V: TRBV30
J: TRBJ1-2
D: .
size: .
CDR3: CAWTPGGEYGYTF
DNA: TGTGCCTGGACTCCCGGGGGGGAATATGGCTACACCTTC

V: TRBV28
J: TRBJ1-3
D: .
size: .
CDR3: CASHHQGAGNTIYF
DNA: TGTGCCAGTCATCATCAGGGAGCTGGAAACACCATATATTTT

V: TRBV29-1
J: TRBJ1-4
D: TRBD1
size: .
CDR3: CSVMGTGSNEKLFF
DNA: TGCAGCGTTATGGGGACAGGATCTAATGAAAAACTGTTTTTT